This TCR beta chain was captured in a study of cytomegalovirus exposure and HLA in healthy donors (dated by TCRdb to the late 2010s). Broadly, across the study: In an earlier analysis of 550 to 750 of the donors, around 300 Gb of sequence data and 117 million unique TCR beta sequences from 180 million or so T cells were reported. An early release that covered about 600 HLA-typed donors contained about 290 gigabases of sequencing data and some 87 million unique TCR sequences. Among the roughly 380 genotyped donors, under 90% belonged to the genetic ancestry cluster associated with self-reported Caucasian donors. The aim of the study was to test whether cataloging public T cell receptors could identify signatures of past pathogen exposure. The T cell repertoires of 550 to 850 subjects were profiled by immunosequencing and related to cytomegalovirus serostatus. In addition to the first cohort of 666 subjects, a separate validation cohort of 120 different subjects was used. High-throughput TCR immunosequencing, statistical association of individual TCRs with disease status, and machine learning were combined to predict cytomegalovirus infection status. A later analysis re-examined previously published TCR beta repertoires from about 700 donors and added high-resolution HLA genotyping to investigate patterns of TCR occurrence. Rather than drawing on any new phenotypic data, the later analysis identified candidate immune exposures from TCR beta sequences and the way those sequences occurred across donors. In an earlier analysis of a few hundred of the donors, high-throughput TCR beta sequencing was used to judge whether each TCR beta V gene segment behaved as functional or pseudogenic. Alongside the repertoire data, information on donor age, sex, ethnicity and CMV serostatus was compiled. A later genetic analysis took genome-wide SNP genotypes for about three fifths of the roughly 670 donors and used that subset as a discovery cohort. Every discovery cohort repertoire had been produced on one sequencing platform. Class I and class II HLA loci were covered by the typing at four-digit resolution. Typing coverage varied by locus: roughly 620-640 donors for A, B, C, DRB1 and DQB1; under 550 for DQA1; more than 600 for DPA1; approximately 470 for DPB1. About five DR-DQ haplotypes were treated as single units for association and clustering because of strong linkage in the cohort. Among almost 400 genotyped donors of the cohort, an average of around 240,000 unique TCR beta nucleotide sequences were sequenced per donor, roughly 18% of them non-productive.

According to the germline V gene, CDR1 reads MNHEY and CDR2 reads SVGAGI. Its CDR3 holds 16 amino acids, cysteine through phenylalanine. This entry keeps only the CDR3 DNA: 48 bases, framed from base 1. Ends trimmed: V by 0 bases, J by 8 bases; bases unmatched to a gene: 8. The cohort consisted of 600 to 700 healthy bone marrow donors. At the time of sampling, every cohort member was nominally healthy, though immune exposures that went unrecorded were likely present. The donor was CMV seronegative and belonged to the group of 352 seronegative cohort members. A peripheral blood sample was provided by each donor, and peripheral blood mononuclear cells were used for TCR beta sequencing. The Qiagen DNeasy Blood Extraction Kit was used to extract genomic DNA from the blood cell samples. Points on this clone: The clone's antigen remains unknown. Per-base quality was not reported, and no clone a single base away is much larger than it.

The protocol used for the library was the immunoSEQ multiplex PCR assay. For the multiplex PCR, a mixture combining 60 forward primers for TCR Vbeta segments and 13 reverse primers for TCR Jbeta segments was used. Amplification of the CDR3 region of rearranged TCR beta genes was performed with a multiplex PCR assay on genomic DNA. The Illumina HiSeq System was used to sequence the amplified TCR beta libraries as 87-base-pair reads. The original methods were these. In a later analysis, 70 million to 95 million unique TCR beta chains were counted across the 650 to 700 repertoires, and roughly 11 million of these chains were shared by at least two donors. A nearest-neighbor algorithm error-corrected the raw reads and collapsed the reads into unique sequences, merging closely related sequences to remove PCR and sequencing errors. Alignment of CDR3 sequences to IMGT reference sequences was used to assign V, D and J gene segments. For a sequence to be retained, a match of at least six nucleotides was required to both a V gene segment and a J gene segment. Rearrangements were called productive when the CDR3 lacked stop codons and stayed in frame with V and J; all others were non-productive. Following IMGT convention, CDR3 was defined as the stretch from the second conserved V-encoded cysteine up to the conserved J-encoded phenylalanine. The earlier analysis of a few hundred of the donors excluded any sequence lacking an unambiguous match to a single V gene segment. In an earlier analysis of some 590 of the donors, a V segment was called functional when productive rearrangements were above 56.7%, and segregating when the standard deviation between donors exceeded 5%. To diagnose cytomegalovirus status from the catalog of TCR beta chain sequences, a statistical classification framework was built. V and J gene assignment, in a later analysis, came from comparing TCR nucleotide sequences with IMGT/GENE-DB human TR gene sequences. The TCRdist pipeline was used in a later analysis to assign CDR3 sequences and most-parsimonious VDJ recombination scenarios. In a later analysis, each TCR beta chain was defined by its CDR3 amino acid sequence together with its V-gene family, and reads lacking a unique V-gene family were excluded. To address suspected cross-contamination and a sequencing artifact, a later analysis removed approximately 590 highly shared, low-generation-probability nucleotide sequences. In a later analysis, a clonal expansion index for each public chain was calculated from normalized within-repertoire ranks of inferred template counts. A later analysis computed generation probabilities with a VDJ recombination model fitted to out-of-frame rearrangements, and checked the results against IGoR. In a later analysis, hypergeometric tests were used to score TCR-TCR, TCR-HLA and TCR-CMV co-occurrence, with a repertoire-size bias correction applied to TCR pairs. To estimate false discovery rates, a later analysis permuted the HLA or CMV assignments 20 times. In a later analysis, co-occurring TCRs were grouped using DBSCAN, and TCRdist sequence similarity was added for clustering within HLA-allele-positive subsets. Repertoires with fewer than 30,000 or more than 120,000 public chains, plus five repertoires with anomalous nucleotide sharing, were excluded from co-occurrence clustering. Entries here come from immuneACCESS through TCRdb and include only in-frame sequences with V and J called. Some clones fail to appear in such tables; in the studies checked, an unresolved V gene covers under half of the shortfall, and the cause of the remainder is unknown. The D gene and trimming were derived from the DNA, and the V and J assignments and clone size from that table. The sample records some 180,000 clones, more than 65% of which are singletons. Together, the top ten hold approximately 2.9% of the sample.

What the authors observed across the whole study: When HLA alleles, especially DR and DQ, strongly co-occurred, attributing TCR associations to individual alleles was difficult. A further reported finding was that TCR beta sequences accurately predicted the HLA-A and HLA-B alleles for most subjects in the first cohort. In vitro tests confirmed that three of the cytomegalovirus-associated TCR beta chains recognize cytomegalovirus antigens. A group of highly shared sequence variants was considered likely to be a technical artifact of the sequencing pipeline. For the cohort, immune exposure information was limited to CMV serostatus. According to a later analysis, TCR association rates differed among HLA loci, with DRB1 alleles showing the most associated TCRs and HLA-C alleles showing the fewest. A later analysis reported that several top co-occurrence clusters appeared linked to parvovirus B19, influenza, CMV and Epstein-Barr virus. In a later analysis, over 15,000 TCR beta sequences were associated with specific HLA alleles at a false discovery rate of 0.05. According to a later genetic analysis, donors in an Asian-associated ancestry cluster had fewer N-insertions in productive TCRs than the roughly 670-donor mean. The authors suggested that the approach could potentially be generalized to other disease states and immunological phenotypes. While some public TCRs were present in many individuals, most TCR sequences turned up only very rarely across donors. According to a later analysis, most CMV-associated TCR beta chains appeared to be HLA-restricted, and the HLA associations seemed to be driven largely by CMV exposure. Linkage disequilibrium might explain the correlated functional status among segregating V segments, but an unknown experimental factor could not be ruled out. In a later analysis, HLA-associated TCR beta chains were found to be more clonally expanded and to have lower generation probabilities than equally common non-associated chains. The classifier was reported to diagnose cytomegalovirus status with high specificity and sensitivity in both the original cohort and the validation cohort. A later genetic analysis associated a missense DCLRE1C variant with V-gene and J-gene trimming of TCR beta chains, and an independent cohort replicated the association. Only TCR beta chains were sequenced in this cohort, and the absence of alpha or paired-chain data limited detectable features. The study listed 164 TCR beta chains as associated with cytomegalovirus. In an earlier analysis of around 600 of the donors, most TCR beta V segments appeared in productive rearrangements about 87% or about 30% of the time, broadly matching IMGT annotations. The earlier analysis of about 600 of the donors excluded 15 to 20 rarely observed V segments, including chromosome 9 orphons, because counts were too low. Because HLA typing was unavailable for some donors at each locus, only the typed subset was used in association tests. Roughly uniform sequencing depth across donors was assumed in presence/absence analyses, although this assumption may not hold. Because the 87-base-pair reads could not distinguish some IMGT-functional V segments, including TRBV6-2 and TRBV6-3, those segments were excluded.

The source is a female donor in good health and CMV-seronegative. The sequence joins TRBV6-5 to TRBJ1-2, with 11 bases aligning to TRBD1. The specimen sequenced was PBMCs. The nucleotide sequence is TGTGCCAGCAGTTACTCGTGGGGACAGGGGGAATTCGGCTACACCTTC. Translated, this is CASSYSWGQGEFGYTF.